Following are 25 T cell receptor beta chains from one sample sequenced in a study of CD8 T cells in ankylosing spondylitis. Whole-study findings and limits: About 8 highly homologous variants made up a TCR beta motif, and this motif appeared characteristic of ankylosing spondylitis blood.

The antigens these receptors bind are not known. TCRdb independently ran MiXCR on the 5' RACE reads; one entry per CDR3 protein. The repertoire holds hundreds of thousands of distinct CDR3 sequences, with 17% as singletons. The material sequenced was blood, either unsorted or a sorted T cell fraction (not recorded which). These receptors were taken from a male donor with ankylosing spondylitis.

The CDR3 spells CASGEGKFSGNTIYF. The CDR3 DNA reads as TGTGCTAGTGGGGAGGGGAAATTCTCTGGAAACACCATATATTTT. This chain joins TRBV12-5 and TRBJ1-3; D is possibly TRBD1 (5 bases). CDR3 length equals 15 residues. The germline V and J ends were trimmed by 6 bases and 0 bases, with 12 bases remaining between them. Germline values: CDR1 LGHNT, CDR2 FRNRAP. Drawing the rest from reference TRBV12-5 and TRBJ1-3, the complete variable domain is DARVTQTPRHKVTEMGQEVTMRCQPILGHNTVFWYRQTMMQGLELLAYFRNRAPLDDSGMPKDRFSAEMPDATLATLKIQPSEPRDSAVYFCASGEGKFSGNTIYFGEGSWLTVV.

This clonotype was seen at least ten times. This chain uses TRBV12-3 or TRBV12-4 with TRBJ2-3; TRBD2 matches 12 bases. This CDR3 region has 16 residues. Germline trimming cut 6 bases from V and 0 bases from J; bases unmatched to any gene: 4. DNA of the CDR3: TGTGCCAGCAGCCGGACTAGCGGGATTAGCACAGATACGCAGTATTTT. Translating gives CASSRTSGISTDTQYF.

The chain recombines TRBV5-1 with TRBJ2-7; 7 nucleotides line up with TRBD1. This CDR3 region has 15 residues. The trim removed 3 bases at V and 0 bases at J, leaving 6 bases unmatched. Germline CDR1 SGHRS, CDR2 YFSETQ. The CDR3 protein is CASSSQGTNSYEQYF. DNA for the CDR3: TGCGCCAGCAGCTCACAGGGGACCAACTCCTACGAGCAGTACTTC.

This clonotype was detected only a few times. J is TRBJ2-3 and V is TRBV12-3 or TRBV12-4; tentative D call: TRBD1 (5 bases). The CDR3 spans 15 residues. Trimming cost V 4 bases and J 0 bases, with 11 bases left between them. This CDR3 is CASSSTDTSTDTQYF. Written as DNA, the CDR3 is TGTGCCAGCAGTTCGACAGACACTAGCACAGATACGCAGTATTTT.

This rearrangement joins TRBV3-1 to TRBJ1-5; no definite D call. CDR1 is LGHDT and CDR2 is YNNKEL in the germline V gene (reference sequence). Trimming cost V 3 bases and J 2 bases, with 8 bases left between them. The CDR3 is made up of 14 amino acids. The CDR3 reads CASSQGKGNQPQHF. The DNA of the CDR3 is TGTGCCAGCAGCCAGGGAAAAGGCAATCAGCCCCAGCATTTT.

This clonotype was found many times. Here the CDR3 DNA reads TGTGCCAGCAGTTTATGGGACGCGGGAGGGCCCCACAATGAGCAGTTCTTC. It translates to CASSLWDAGGPHNEQFF. This chain joins TRBV12-3 or TRBV12-4 and TRBJ2-1; 9 bases map to TRBD2. Unmatched junction bases numbered 10, after V lost 2 bases and J lost 5 bases. The CDR3 has 17 residues.

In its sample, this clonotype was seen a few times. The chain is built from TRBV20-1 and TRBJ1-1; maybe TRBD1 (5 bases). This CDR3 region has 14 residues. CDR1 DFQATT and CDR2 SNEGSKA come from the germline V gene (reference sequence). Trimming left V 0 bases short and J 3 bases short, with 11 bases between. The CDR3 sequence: CSARDPGRDTEAFF. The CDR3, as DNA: TGCAGTGCTAGAGATCCAGGGAGGGACACTGAAGCTTTCTTT.

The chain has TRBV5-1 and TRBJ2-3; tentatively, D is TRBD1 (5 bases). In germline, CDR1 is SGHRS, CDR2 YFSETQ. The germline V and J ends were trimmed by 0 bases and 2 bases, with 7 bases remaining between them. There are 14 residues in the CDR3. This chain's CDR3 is CASSLGTYTDTQYF. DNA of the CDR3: TGCGCCAGCAGCTTGGGGACATACACAGATACGCAGTATTTT.

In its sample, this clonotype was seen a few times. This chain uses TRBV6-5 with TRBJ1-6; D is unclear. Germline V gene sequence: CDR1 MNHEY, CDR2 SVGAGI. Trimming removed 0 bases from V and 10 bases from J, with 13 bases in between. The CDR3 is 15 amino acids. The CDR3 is CASSYSKDLRSPLHF. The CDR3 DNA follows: TGTGCCAGCAGTTACTCGAAGGACCTAAGGTCACCCCTCCACTTT.

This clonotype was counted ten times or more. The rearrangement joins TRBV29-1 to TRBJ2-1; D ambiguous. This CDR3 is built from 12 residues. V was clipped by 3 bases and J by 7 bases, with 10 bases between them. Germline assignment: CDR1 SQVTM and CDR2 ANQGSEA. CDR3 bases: TGCAGCGTTGATAAGAATGTGAATGAGCAGTTCTTC. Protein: CSVDKNVNEQFF.

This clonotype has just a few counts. CDR3 in amino acids: CASSLAGWGNTIYF. The CDR3 nucleotides read TGTGCCAGCAGTTTGGCAGGGTGGGGAAACACCATATATTTT. The chain couples TRBV12-3 or TRBV12-4 to TRBJ1-3, with a tentative D call TRBD1 (5 bases). V gave up 3 bases and J gave up 4 bases, with 10 bases separating them. The CDR3 has 14 amino acids.

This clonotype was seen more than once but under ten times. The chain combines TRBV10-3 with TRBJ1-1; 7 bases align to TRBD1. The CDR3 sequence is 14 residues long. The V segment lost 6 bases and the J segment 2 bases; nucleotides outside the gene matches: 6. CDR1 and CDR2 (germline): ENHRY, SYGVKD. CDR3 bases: TGTGCCATCAGCCCGGGACAGCAAAACACTGAAGCTTTCTTT. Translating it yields CAISPGQQNTEAFF.

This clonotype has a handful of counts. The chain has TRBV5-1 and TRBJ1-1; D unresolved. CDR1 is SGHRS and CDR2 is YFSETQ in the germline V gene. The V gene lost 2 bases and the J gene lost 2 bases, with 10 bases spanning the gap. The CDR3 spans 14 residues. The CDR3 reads CASSFQSSNTEAFF. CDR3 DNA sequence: TGCGCCAGCAGCTTTCAAAGTAGCAACACTGAAGCTTTCTTT.

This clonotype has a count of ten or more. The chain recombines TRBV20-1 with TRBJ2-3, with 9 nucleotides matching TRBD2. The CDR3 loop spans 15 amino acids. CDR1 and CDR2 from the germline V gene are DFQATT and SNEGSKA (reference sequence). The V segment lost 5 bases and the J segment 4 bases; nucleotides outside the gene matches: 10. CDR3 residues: CSAPAGGGAADTQYF. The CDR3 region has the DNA TGCAGTGCTCCAGCGGGAGGAGGGGCCGCAGATACGCAGTATTTT.

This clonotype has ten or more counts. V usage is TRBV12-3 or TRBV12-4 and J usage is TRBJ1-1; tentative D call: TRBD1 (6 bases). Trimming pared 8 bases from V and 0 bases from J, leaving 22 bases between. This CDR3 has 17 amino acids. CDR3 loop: CASGGTRKDFMNTEAFF. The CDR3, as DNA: TGTGCCAGCGGGGGGACAAGAAAGGATTTCATGAACACTGAAGCTTTCTTT.

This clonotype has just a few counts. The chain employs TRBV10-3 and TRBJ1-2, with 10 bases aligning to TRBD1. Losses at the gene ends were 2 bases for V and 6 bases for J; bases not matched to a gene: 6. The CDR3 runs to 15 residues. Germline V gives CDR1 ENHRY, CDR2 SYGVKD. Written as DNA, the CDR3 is TGTGCCATCAGTGAGCCACCGGGACAGGGGAATGGCTACACCTTC. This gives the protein CAISEPPGQGNGYTF.

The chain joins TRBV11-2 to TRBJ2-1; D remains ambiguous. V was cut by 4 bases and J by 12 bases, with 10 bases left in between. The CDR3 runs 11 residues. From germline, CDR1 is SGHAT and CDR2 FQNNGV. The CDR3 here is CASSSSQRQFF. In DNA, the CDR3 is TGTGCCAGCAGCTCTAGTCAGAGGCAGTTCTTC.

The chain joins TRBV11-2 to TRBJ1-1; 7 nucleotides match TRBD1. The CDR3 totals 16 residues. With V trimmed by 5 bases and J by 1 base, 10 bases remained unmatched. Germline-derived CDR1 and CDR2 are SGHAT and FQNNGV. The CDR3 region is CASSGGPGQWNTEAFF. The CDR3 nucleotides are TGTGCCAGCAGCGGAGGGCCGGGACAGTGGAACACTGAAGCTTTCTTT.

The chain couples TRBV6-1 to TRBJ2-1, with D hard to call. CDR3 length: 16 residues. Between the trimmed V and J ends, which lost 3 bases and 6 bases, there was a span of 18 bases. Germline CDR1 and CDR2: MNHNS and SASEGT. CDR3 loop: CASSDPALVASNEQFF. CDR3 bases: TGTGCCAGCAGTGACCCTGCCCTGGTAGCTAGCAATGAGCAGTTCTTC.

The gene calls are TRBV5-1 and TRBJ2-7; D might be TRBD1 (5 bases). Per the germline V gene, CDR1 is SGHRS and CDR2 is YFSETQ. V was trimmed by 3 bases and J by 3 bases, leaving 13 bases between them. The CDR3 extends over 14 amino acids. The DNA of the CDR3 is TGCGCCAGCAGCTCCGACAGTTTCCTCTACGAGCAGTACTTC. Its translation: CASSSDSFLYEQYF.

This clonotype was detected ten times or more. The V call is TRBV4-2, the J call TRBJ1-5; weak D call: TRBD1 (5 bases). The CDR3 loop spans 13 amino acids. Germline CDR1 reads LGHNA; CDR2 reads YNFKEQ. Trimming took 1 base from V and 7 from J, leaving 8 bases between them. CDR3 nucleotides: TGTGCCAGCAGCCAAGGTCAGGGACAGCCCCAGCATTTT. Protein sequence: CASSQGQGQPQHF.

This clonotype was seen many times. For the CDR3, the DNA is TGCGCCAGCAGCGACCGAAGGCGAAGCACTGAAGCTTTCTTT. It translates to CASSDRRRSTEAFF. The chain recombines TRBV10-2 with TRBJ1-1, with unresolved D. Germline lookup yields CDR1 WSHSY and CDR2 SAAADI. V was cut by 6 bases and J by 4 bases, with 15 bases left in between. There are 14 residues in the CDR3.

The chain's CDR3 is CASSPYRDLNTEAFF. CDR3 sequence (DNA): TGCGCCAGCAGCCCCTACAGGGACCTGAACACTGAAGCTTTCTTT. The V call is TRBV5-1, the J call TRBJ1-1; maybe TRBD1 (6 bases). Germline V gives CDR1 SGHRS, CDR2 YFSETQ. The CDR3 totals 15 residues. The V end was cut by 4 bases, the J end by 0 bases, with 13 bases between.

For the CDR3, the DNA is TGTGCCAGCAGCGTAGGCCCTACCTCTGGAAACACCATATATTTT. Encoded protein: CASSVGPTSGNTIYF. The chain joins TRBV9 to TRBJ1-3; D gene uncertain. CDR1 and CDR2 (germline): SGDLS, YYNGEE. V lost 0 bases to trimming and J lost 0 bases, with 7 bases between them. The CDR3 runs to 15 residues. The whole variable domain, remainder taken from reference TRBV9 and TRBJ1-3, is DSGVTQTPKHLITATGQRVTLRCSPRSGDLSVYWYQQSLDQGLQFLIQYYNGEERAKGNILERFSAQQFPDLHSELNLSSLELGDSALYFCASSVGPTSGNTIYFGEGSWLTVV.

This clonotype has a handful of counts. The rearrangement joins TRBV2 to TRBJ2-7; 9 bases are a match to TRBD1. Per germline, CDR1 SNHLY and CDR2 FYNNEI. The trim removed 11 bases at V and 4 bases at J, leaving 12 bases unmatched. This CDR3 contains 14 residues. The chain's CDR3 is CAGEKQGAGYEQYF. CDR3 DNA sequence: TGTGCCGGAGAAAAACAGGGGGCTGGGTACGAGCAGTACTTC.